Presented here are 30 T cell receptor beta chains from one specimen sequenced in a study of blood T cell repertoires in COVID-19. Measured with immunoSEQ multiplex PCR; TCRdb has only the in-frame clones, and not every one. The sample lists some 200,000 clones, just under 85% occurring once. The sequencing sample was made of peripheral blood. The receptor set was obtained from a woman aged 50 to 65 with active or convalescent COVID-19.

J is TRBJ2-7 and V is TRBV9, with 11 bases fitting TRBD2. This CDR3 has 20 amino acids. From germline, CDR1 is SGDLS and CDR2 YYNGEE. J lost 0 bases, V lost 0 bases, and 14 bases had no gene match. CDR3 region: CASSVAETGWGLADSYEQYF. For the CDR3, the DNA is TGTGCCAGCAGCGTAGCCGAGACAGGGTGGGGACTAGCGGACTCCTACGAGCAGTACTTC.

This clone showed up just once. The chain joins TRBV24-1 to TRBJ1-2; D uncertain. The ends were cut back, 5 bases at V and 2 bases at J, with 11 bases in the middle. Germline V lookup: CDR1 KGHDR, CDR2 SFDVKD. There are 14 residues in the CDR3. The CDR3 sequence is CATSGSAGNYGYTF. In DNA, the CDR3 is TGTGCCACCAGTGGGTCGGCGGGAAACTATGGCTACACCTTC.

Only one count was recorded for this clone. CDR3 region: CASSRERNTEAFF. CDR3 bases: TGTGCCAGCAGCAGAGAACGGAACACTGAAGCTTTCTTT. The chain links TRBV3-1 (or the pseudogene TRBV3-2) to TRBJ1-1; D is ambiguous. CDR1 is LGHDT and CDR2 is YNNKEL in the germline V gene (reference sequence). The ends were cut back, 5 bases at V and 1 base at J, with 8 bases in the middle. The CDR3 length is 13 residues.

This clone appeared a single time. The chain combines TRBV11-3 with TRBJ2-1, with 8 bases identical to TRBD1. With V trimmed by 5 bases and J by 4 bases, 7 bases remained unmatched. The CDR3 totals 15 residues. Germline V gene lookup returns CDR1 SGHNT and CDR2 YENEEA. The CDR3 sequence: CASSAGTGVYNEQFF. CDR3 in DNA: TGTGCCAGCAGCGCCGGGACAGGAGTATACAATGAGCAGTTCTTC.

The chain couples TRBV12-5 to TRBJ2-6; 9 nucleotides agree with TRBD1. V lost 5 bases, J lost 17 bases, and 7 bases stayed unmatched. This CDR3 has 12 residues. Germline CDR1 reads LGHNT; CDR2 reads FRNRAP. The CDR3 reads CASGPDRGEVTF. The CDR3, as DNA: TGTGCTAGTGGTCCGGACAGGGGAGAAGTGACTTTC.

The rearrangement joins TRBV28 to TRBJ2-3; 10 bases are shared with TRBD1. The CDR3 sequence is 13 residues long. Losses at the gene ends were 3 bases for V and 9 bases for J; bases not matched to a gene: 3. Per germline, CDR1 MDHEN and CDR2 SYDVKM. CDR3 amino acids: CASSFRDRGTQYF. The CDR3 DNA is TGTGCCAGCAGTTTCAGGGACAGGGGCACGCAGTATTTT.

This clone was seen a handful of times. The CDR3 loop is CASSLATGGSSPLHF. CDR3 nucleotides: TGTGCCAGTAGCCTTGCGACAGGGGGAAGTTCACCCCTCCACTTT. The chain carries TRBV19 and TRBJ1-6; 9 bases map to TRBD1. The germline V gene encodes CDR1 LNHDA and CDR2 SQIVND (reference sequence). V gave up 6 bases and J gave up 9 bases; unmatched junction bases: 9. The CDR3 sequence is 15 residues long. Drawing the rest from reference TRBV19 and TRBJ1-6, the complete variable domain is DGGITQSPKYLFRKEGQNVTLSCEQNLNHDAMYWYRQDPGQGLRLIYYSQIVNDFQKGDIAEGYSVSREKKESFPLTVTSAQKNPTAFYLCASSLATGGSSPLHFGNGTRLTVT.

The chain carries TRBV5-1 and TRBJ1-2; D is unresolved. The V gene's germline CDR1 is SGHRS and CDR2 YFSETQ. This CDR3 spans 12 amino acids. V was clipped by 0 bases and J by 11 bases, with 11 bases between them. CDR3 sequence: CASSLEQKSYTF. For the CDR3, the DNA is TGCGCCAGCAGCTTGGAACAGAAGTCATACACCTTC.

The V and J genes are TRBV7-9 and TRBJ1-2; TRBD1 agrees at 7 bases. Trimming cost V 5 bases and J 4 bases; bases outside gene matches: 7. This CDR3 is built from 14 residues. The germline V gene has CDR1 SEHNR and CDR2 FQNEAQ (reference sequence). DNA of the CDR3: TGTGCCAGCAGCGGTGACAGGGAGTCCTATGGCTACACCTTC. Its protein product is CASSGDRESYGYTF. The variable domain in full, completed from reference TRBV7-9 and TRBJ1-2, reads DTGVSQNPRHKITKRGQNVTFRCDPISEHNRLYWYRQTLGQGPEFLTYFQNEAQLEKSRLLSDRFSAERPKGSFSTLEIQRTEQGDSAMYLCASSGDRESYGYTFGSGTRLTVV.

The CDR3 sequence is CASSLAPGLAGGQERNIQYF. The CDR3 DNA is TGCGCCAGCAGCTTGGCCCCAGGACTAGCGGGGGGGCAGGAGAGAAACATTCAGTACTTC. The chain couples TRBV5-1 to TRBJ2-4, with 15 bases lining up with TRBD2. The CDR3 is 20 amino acids. Germline V gene lookup returns CDR1 SGHRS and CDR2 YFSETQ. The ends lost 0 bases at V and 6 bases at J; junction bases unmatched: 13.

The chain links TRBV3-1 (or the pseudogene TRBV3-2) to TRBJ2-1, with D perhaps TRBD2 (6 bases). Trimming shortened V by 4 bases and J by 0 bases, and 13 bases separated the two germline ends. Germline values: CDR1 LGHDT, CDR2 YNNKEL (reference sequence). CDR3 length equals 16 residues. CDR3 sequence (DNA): TGTGCCAGCAGCCCTTTCCAGGGACTCTCCTACAATGAGCAGTTCTTC. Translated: CASSPFQGLSYNEQFF.

CDR3 region: CASSLRILAGGAQYF. The CDR3 region has the DNA TGTGCCAGCAGCTTAAGGATCCTAGCGGGTGGGGCCCAGTACTTC. The chain combines TRBV7-8 with TRBJ2-5; 8 bases align to TRBD2. This CDR3 is 15 amino acids long. Germline-derived CDR1 and CDR2 are SGHVS and FQNEAQ. Trimming cost V 2 bases and J 9 bases; bases outside gene matches: 11.

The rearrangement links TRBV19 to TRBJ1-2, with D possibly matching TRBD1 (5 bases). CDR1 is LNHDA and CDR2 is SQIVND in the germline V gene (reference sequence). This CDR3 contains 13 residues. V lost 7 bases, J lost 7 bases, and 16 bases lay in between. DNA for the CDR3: TGTGCCAGTAAAAGTTTGACAGTCGGTGGCTACACCTTC. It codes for CASKSLTVGGYTF.

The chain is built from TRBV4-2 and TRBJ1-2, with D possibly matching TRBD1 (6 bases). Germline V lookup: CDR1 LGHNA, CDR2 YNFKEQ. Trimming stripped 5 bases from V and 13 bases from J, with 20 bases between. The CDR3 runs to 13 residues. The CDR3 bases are TGTGCCAGCAGCGACCGGGACACTGAACCCTCCACCTTC. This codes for CASSDRDTEPSTF.

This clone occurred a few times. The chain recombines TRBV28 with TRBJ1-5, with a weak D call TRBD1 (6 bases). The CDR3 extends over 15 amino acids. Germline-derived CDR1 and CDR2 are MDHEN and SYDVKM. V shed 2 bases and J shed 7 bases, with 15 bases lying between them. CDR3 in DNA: TGTGCCAGCAGTTTAGGTCGGGGGGCTGACCAGCCCCAGCATTTT. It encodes CASSLGRGADQPQHF.

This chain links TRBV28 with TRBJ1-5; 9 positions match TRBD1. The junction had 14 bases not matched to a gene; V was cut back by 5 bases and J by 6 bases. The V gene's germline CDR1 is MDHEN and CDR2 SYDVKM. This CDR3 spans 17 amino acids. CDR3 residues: CASSGGTGIAGSQPQHF. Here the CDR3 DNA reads TGTGCCAGCAGTGGTGGGACAGGGATCGCGGGCAGTCAGCCCCAGCATTTT.

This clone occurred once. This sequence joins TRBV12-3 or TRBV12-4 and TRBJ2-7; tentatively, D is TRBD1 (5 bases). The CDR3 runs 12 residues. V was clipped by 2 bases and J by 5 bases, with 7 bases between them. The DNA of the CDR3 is TGTGCCAGCAGTTTACAGGGCCACGAGCAGTACTTC. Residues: CASSLQGHEQYF.

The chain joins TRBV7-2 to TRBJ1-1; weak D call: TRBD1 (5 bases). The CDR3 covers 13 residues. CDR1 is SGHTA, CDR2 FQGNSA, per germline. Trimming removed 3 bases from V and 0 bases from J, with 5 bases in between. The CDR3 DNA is TGTGCCAGCAGCTTGACAGTGAACACTGAAGCTTTCTTT. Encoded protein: CASSLTVNTEAFF.

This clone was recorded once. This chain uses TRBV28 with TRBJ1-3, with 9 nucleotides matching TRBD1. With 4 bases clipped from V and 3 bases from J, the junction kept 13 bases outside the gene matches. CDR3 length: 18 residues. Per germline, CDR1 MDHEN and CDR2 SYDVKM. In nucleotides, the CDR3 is TGTGCCAGCAGTTCTCATGGCACAGGGGGCATATATGGAAACACCATATATTTT. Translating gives CASSSHGTGGIYGNTIYF.

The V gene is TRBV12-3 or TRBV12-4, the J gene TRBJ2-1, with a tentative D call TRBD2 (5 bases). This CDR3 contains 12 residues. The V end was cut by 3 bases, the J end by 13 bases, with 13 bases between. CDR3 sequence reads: CASSFSGINQFF. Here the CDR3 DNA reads TGTGCCAGCAGTTTCAGCGGTATCAATCAGTTCTTC.

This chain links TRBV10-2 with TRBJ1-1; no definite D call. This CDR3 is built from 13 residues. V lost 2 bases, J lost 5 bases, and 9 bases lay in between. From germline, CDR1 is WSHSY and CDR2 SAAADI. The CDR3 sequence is CASSERGWTEAFF. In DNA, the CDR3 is TGCGCCAGCAGTGAGCGAGGTTGGACTGAAGCTTTCTTT.

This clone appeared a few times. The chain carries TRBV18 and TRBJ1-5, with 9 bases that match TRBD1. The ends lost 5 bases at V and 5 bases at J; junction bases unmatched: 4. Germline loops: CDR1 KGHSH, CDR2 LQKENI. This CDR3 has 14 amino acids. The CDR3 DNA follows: TGTGCCAGCTCATCACAGGGGGCAGATCAGCCCCAGCATTTT. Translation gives CASSSQGADQPQHF. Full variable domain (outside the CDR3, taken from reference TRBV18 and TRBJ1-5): NAGVMQNPRHLVRRRGQEARLRCSPMKGHSHVYWYRQLPEEGLKFMVYLQKENIIDESGMPKERFSAEFPKEGPSILRIQQVVRGDSAAYFCASSSQGADQPQHFGDGTRLSIL.

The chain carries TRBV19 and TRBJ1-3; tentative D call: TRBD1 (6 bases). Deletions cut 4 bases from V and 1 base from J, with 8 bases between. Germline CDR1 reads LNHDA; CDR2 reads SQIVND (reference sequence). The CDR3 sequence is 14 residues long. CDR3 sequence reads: CASSKGTSGNTIYF. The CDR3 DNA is TGTGCCAGTAGTAAAGGGACATCTGGAAACACCATATATTTT.

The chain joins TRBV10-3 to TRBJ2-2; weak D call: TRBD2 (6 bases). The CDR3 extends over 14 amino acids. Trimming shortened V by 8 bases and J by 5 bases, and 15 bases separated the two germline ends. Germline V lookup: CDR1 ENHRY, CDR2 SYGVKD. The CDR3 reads CAIGFQGGTGELFF. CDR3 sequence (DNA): TGTGCCATCGGGTTCCAGGGAGGAACCGGGGAGCTGTTTTTT.

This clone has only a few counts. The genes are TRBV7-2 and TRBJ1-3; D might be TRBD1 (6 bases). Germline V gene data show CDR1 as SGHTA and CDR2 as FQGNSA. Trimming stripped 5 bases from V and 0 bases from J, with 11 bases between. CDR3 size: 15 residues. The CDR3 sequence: CASSPSGVSGNTIYF. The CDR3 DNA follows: TGTGCCAGCAGCCCGTCAGGGGTCTCTGGAAACACCATATATTTT.

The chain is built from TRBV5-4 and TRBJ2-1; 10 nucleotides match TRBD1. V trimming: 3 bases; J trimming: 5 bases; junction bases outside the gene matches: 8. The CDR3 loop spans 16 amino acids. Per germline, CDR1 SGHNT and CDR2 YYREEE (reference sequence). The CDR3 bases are TGTGCCAGCAGCTCGGCAAGGACAGGGGGTAACAATGAGCAGTTCTTC. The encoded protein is CASSSARTGGNNEQFF.

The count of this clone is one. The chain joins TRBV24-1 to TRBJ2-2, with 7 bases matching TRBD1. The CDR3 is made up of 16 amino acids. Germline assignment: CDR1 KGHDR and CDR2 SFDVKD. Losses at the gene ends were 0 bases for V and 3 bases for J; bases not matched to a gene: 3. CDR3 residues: CATSDLNRGDTGELFF. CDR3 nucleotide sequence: TGTGCCACCAGTGATTTGAACAGGGGAGACACCGGGGAGCTGTTTTTT.

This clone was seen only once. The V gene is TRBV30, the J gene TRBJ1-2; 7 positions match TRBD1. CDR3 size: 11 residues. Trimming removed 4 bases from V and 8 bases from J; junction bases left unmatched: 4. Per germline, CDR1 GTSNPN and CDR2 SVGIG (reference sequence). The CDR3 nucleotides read TGTGCCTGGACAGGGGGGAGAGGCTACACCTTC. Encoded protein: CAWTGGRGYTF.

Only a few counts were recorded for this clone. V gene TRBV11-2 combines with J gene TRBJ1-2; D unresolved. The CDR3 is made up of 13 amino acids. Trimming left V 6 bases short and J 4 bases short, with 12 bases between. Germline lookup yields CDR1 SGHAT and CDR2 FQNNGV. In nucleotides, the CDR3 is TGTGCCAGCAGTCCTGGCAGTTTCTATGGCTACACCTTC. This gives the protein CASSPGSFYGYTF.

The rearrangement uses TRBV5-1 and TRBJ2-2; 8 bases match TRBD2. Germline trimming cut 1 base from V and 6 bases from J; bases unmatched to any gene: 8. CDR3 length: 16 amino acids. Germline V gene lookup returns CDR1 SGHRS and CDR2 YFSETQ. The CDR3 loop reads CASSLWGQRGSGELFF. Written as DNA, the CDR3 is TGCGCCAGCAGCTTGTGGGGCCAGCGGGGGTCCGGGGAGCTGTTTTTT.